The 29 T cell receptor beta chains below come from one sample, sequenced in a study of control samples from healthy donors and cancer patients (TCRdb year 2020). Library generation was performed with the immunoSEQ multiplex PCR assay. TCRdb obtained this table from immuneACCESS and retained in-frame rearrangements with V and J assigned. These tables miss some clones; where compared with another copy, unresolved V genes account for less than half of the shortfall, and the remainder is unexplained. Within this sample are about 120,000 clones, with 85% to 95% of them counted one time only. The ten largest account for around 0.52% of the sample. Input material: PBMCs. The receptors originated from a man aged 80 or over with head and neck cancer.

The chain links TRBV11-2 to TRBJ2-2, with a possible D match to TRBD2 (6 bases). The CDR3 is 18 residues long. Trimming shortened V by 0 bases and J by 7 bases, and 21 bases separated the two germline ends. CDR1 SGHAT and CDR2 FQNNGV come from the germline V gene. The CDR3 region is CASSLDRFSGDWVGELFF. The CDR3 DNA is TGTGCCAGCAGCTTAGATCGGTTTTCGGGGGACTGGGTCGGGGAGCTGTTTTTT. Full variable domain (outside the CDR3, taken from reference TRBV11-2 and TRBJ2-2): EAGVAQSPRYKIIEKRQSVAFWCNPISGHATLYWYQQILGQGPKLLIQFQNNGVVDDSQLPKDRFSAERLKGVDSTLKIQPAKLEDSAVYLCASSLDRFSGDWVGELFFGEGSRLTVL.

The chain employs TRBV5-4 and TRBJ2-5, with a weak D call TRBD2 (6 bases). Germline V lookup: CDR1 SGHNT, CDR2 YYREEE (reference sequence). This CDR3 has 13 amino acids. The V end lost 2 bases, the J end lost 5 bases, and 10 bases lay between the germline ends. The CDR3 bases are TGTGCCAGCAGCTTACCCCGGGGGGAGACCCAGTACTTC. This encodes CASSLPRGETQYF.

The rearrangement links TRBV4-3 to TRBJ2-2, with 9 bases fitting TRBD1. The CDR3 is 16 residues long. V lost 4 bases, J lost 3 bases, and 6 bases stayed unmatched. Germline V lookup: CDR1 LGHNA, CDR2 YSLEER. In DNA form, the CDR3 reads TGCGCCAGCAGCCTCGGACAGGGGTCGTACACCGGGGAGCTGTTTTTT. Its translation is CASSLGQGSYTGELFF.

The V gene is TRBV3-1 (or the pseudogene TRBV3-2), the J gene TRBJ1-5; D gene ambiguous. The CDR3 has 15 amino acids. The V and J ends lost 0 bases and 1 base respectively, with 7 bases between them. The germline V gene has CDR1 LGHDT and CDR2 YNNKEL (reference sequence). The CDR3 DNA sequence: TGTGCCAGCAGCCAAGATCCCATAAGCAATCAGCCCCAGCATTTT. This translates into CASSQDPISNQPQHF.

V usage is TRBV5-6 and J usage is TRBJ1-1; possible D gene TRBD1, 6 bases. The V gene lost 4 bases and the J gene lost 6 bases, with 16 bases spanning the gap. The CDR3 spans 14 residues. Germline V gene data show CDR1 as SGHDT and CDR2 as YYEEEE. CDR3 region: CASSGRVGAAEAFF. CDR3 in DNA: TGTGCCAGCAGCGGAAGGGTGGGGGCCGCTGAAGCTTTCTTT.

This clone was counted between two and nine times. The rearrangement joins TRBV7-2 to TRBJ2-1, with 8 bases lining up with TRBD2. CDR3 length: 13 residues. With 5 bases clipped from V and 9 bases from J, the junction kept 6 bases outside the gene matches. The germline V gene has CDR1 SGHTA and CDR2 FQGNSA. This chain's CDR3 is CASSPGTRGEQFF. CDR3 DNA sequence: TGTGCCAGCAGCCCTGGGACTAGGGGTGAGCAGTTCTTC.

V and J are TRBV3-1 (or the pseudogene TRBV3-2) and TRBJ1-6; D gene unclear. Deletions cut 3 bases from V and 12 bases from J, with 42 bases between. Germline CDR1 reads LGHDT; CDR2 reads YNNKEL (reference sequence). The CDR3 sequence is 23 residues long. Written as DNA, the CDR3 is TGTGCCAGCAGCCATCCCCTCCTTTGTGGGTCGTCCTCAAGTACCAGAGACTTAGGACCCCTCCACTTT. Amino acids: CASSHPLLCGSSSSTRDLGPLHF.

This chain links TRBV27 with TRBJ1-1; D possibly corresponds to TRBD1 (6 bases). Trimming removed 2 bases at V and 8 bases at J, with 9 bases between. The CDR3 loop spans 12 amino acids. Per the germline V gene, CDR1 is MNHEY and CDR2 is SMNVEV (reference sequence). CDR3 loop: CASSLGQGEAFF. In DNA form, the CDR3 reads TGTGCCAGCAGTTTAGGGCAGGGGGAAGCTTTCTTT.

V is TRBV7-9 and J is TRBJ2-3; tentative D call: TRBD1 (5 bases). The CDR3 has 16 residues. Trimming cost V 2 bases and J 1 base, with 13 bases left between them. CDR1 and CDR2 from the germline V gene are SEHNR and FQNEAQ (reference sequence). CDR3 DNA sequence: TGTGCCAGCAGCTTATTGTGGCAGGGCCGCACAGATACGCAGTATTTT. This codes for CASSLLWQGRTDTQYF.

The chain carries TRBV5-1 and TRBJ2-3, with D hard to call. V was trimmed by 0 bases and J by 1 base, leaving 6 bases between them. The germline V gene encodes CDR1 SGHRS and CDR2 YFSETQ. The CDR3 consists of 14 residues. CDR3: CASSLGVGTDTQYF. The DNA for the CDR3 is TGCGCCAGCAGCTTGGGTGTCGGCACAGATACGCAGTATTTT.

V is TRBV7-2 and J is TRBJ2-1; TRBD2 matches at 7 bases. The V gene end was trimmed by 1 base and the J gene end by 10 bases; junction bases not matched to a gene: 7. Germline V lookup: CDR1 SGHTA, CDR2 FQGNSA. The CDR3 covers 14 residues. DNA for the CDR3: TGTGCCAGCAGCTTAGTAGTTCGGGGAGGGGAGCAGTTCTTC. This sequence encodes CASSLVVRGGEQFF.

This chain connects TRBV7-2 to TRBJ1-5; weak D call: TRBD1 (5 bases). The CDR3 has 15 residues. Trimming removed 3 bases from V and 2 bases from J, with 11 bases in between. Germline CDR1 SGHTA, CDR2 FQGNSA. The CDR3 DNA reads TGTGCCAGCAGCTTGGGGGTACTCGGCAATCAGCCCCAGCATTTT. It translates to CASSLGVLGNQPQHF. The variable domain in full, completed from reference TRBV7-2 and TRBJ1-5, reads GAGVSQSPSNKVTEKGKDVELRCDPISGHTALYWYRQSLGQGLEFLIYFQGNSAPDKSGLPSDRFSAERTGGSVSTLTIQRTQQEDSAVYLCASSLGVLGNQPQHFGDGTRLSIL.

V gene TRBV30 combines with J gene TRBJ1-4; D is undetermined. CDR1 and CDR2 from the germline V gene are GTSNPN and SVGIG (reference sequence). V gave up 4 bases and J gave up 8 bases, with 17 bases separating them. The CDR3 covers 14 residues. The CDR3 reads CAWNFAGGEEKLFF. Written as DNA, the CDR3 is TGTGCCTGGAATTTTGCGGGTGGGGAGGAAAAACTGTTTTTT.

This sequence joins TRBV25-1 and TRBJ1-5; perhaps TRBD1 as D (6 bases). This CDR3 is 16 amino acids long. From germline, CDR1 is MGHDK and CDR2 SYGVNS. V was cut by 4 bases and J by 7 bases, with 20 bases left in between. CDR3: CASSGDVGGRGQPQHF. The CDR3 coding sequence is TGTGCCAGCAGTGGTGATGTAGGGGGGCGCGGACAGCCCCAGCATTTT.

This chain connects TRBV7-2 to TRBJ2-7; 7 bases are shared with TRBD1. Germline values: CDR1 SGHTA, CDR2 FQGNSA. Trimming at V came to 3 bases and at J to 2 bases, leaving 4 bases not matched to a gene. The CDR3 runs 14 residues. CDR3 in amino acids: CASSFMQGAYEQYF. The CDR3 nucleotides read TGTGCCAGCAGCTTTATGCAGGGGGCCTACGAGCAGTACTTC. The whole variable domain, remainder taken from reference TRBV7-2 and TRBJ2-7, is GAGVSQSPSNKVTEKGKDVELRCDPISGHTALYWYRQSLGQGLEFLIYFQGNSAPDKSGLPSDRFSAERTGGSVSTLTIQRTQQEDSAVYLCASSFMQGAYEQYFGPGTRLTVT.

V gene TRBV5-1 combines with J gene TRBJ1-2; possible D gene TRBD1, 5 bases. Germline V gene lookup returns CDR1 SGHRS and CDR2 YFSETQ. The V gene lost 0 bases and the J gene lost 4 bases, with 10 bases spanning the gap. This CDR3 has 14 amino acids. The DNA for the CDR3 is TGCGCCAGCAGCTTGGGGCAGGGACGCTATGGCTACACCTTC. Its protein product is CASSLGQGRYGYTF.

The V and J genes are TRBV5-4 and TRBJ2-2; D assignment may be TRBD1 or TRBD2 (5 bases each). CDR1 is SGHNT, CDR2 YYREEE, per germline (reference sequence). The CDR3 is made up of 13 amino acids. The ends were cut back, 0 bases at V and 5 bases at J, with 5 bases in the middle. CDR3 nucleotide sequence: TGTGCCAGCAGCTTGGGGGGGACCGGGGAGCTGTTTTTT. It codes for CASSLGGTGELFF.

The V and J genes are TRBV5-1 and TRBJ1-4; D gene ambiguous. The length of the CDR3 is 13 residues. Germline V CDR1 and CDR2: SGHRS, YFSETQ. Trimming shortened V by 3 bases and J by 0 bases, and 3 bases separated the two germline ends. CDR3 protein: CASSSATNEKLFF. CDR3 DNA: TGCGCCAGCAGCTCTGCAACTAATGAAAAACTGTTTTTT.

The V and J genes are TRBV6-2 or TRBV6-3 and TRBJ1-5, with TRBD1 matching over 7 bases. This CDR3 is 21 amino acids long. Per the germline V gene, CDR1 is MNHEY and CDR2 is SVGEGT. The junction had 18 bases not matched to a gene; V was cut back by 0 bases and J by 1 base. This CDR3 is CASSYSLREGTDLLSNQPQHF. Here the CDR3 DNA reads TGTGCCAGCAGTTACTCCCTCCGAGAGGGGACAGACCTATTGAGCAATCAGCCCCAGCATTTT.

The CDR3 DNA follows: TGTGCCAGCAGCTTCGACAGGGGGCAGTACAATGAGCAGTTCTTC. Encoded protein: CASSFDRGQYNEQFF. The chain recombines TRBV11-2 with TRBJ2-1, with TRBD1 matching over 10 bases. CDR3 length: 15 amino acids. Germline assignment: CDR1 SGHAT and CDR2 FQNNGV. The V segment lost 3 bases and the J segment 4 bases; nucleotides outside the gene matches: 3. Full variable domain (rest looked up from reference TRBV11-2 and TRBJ2-1): EAGVAQSPRYKIIEKRQSVAFWCNPISGHATLYWYQQILGQGPKLLIQFQNNGVVDDSQLPKDRFSAERLKGVDSTLKIQPAKLEDSAVYLCASSFDRGQYNEQFFGPGTRLTVL.

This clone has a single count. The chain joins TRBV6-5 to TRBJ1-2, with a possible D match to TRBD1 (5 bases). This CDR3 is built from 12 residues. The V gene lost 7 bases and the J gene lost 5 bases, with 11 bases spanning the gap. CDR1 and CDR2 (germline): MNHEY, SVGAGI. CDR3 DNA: TGTGCCAGCACCCCTACAGGTTATGGCTACACCTTC. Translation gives CASTPTGYGYTF.

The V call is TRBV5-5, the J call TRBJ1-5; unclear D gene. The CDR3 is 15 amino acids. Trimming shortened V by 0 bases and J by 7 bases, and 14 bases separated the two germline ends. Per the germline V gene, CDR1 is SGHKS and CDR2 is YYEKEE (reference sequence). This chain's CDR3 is CASSLGTGTGQPQHF. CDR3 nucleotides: TGTGCCAGCAGCTTGGGGACGGGCACTGGGCAGCCCCAGCATTTT.

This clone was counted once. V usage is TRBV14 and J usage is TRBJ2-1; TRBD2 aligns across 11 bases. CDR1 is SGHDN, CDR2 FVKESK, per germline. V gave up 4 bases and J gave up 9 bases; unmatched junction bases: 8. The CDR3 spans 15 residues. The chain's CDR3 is CASSPLAGALTEQFF. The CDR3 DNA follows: TGTGCCAGCAGCCCACTAGCGGGAGCCCTTACTGAGCAGTTCTTC.

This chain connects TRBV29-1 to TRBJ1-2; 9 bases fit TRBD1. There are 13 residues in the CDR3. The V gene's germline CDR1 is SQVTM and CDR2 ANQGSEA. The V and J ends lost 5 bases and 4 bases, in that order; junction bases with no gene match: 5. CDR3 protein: CSVPKGQGYGYTF. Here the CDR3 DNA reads TGCAGCGTTCCCAAGGGACAGGGCTATGGCTACACCTTC.

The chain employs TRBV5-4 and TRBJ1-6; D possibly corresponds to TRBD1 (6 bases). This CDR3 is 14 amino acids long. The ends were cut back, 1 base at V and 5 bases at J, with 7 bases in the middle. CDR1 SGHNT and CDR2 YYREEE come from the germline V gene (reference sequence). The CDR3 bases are TGTGCCAGCAGCTTGAGGGGGAATAATTCACCCCTCCACTTT. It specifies CASSLRGNNSPLHF. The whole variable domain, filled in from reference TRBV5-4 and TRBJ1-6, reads ETGVTQSPTHLIKTRGQQVTLRCSSQSGHNTVSWYQQALGQGPQFIFQYYREEENGRGNFPPRFSGLQFPNYSSELNVNALELDDSALYLCASSLRGNNSPLHFGNGTRLTVT.

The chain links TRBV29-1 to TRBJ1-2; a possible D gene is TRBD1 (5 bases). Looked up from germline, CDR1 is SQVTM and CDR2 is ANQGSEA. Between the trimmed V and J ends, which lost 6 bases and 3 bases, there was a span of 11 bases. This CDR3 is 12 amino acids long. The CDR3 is CSVGPADYGYTF. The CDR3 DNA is TGCAGCGTGGGGCCTGCTGACTATGGCTACACCTTC.

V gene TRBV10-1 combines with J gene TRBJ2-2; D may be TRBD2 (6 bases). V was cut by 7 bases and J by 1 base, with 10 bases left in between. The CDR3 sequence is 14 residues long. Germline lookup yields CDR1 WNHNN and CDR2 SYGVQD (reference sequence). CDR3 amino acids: CASIAAMNTGELFF. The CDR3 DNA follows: TGCGCCAGCATAGCGGCGATGAACACCGGGGAGCTGTTTTTT.

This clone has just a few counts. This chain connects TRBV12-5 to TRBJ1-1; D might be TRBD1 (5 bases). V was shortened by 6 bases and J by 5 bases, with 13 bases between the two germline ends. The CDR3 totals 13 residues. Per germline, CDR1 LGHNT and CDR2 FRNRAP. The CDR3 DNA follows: TGTGCTAGTGGATCCCCAGGGAGTACTGAAGCTTTCTTT. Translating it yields CASGSPGSTEAFF.

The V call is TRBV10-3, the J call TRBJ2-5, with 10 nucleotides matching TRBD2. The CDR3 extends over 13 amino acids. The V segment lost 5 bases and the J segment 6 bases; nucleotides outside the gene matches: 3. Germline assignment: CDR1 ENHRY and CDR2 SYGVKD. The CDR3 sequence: CAISLAGAKTQYF. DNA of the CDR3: TGTGCCATCAGTCTAGCGGGAGCGAAGACCCAGTACTTC.